Following are 5 T cell receptor beta chains from one sample sequenced in a study of shared clonotypes between healthy human individuals (TCRdb year 2020). Receptors were amplified or captured by the immunoSEQ multiplex PCR assay. TCRdb re-hosts the immuneACCESS table, in-frame sequences only. Its copies lack some clones; in the studies checked, an unresolved V gene accounts for under half of them, and the cause for the rest is not known. The sample contains 2 million to 2.5 million clones, roughly 92% of them found a single time. The ten most abundant clones make up about 0.36% of the sample. Sequenced input: naive CD4+ T cells from PBMCs. The cell subset or site tag for this specimen amounts to: CD45RA+ positively selected. These TCRs come from a man between 18 and 35 years old in good health. Some clones in this sample may be carry-over from other donors' samples.

V and J are TRBV5-4 and TRBJ1-4, with D possibly being TRBD1 (6 bases). The CDR3 is 14 amino acids. Germline assignment: CDR1 SGHNT and CDR2 YYREEE (reference sequence). V was shortened by 4 bases and J by 5 bases, with 12 bases between the two germline ends. The CDR3 protein is CASSTGHGNEKLFF. The CDR3, as DNA: TGTGCCAGCAGCACGGGACACGGAAATGAAAAACTGTTTTTT.

The chain couples TRBV29-1 to TRBJ2-1; TRBD2 aligns across 8 bases. The junction had 5 bases not matched to a gene; V was cut back by 2 bases and J by 2 bases. This CDR3 is 15 amino acids long. From germline, CDR1 is SQVTM and CDR2 ANQGSEA. This chain's CDR3 is CSVESRGGTYNEQFF. The CDR3 DNA reads as TGCAGCGTTGAATCCCGGGGGGGGACCTACAATGAGCAGTTCTTC.

This clone has a single count. CDR3 bases: TGTGCCAGTAGTATGTCGGCGGGGACCACTCGTTACGAGCAGTACTTC. Its protein is CASSMSAGTTRYEQYF. The chain has TRBV19 and TRBJ2-7; maybe TRBD2 (6 bases). Between the trimmed V and J ends, which lost 3 bases and 4 bases, there was a span of 19 bases. The CDR3 is 16 amino acids. The germline V gene has CDR1 LNHDA and CDR2 SQIVND (reference sequence).

V and J are TRBV11-2 and TRBJ1-2, with D perhaps TRBD1 (6 bases). This CDR3 comprises 15 residues. The ends were cut back, 2 bases at V and 4 bases at J, with 14 bases in the middle. Germline V gene data show CDR1 as SGHAT and CDR2 as FQNNGV. The CDR3 DNA reads TGTGCCAGCAGCTTACTACAGGGACGGTCCTATGGCTACACCTTC. Translated, it gives CASSLLQGRSYGYTF.

The table lists this clone with a count of one. V is TRBV11-3 and J is TRBJ2-1; TRBD1 matches at 7 bases. This CDR3 is 14 amino acids long. V lost 5 bases, J lost 4 bases, and 5 bases stayed unmatched. The germline V gene has CDR1 SGHNT and CDR2 YENEEA. The CDR3 DNA is TGTGCCAGCAGCATAGGGGGACAGTACAATGAGCAGTTCTTC. Protein: CASSIGGQYNEQFF.